The entry below describes one TCR beta chain. A much bigger clone sits one base away, suggesting this may be a read error. This sample was taken from a study of blood T cells in healthy people across ages. The CDR3 spans 13 residues. Germline CDR1 reads MNHEY; CDR2 reads SVGAGI. Sample-barcoded 5' priming and a J-beta primer mix drove a second PCR of roughly 6 to 12 cycles. Each CDR3 protein is one row after TCRdb ran MiXCR on the 5' RACE reads. The table lists approximately 810,000 distinct CDR3 sequences, under 35% of them singletons. The sequence was obtained from a woman of 80 years or more in good health. Sequencing was performed on blood. This sequence joins TRBV6-5 and TRBJ2-1, with a possible D match to TRBD2 (5 bases). The DNA end favors TRBJ2-7, so the J call may be wrong. The CDR3 region is CASSARGVNEQYF. The CDR3, as DNA: TGTGCCAGCAGTGCCCGGGGTGTGAATGAGCAGTACTTC.